This record looks at one TCR beta chain sequence and its context. Its antigen is currently unknown. The sample is drawn from a study of T cell repertoires in cytomegalovirus infection. Study-wide context: CMV epitopes, recently identified HLA-C-restricted and well-studied HLA-B-restricted, were used. Study-level points and caveats: CMV-specific HLA-C-restricted TCR beta clonotypes dominated the ex vivo response. Accumulated public TCR beta family frequency recognized individuals carrying CMV together with the relevant HLA.

From the reads, TCRdb called clonotypes with MiXCR, one entry per CDR3 protein. The table records around 900,000 distinct CDR3 sequences, around a third of them present only once. The sequence came from a human donor in good health (CMV status not recorded). Some clones in this sample may be carry-over from other donors' samples. Material: cultured CD8+ T cells from PBMCs, obtained from culture after CMV antigen stimulation.

CDR3 sequence (DNA): TGTGCCAGCAGTTACTCGATGATTGGCCCAAACGTCTACGAGCAGTACGTC. Its protein is CASSYSMIGPNVYEQYV. This sequence joins TRBV6-2 or TRBV6-3 and TRBJ2-7; D remains ambiguous. V lost 0 bases and J 3 bases, leaving 18 bases between the germline ends. The germline gives CDR1 MNHEY, CDR2 SVGEGT. There are 17 residues in the CDR3.